A single sample is the source of the 16 T cell receptor beta chains below, sequenced in a study of control samples from healthy donors and cancer patients. Sequenced by immunoSEQ multiplex PCR; TCRdb stores in-frame clones only, minus some. The sample has 100,000 to 150,000 clones; around 92% are singletons. Sequenced material: blood. The receptors here all came from a woman aged 45-65 years in good health.

This clone has a handful of counts. The chain combines TRBV6-5 with TRBJ1-3, with TRBD1 matching 10 bases. Germline values: CDR1 MNHEY, CDR2 SVGAGI. V shed 6 bases and J 8 bases; nucleotides not matched to a gene: 10. The CDR3 length is 15 residues. CDR3 nucleotide sequence: TGTGCCAGCAGACCACTCCGGACAGGGGGTCACACCATATATTTT. Its translation: CASRPLRTGGHTIYF.

V usage is TRBV5-1 and J usage is TRBJ2-4, with D perhaps matching TRBD1 or TRBD2 (5 bases each). The CDR3 extends over 15 amino acids. Per germline, CDR1 SGHRS and CDR2 YFSETQ. The V and J ends lost 4 bases and 0 bases respectively, with 11 bases between them. CDR3 in DNA: TGCGCCAGCAGCCCCGGGACGACAGCCAAAAACATTCAGTACTTC. Residues: CASSPGTTAKNIQYF.

This sequence joins TRBV6-5 and TRBJ1-1; TRBD1 aligns across 8 bases. Germline V gene data show CDR1 as MNHEY and CDR2 as SVGAGI. V shed 7 bases and J 4 bases; nucleotides not matched to a gene: 8. The CDR3 is 14 residues long. CDR3 residues: CASKGGQGGTEAFF. The CDR3 DNA follows: TGTGCCAGCAAGGGAGGACAGGGAGGCACTGAAGCTTTCTTT.

The genes are TRBV28 and TRBJ2-7; 8 bases map to TRBD2. Germline V gene data show CDR1 as MDHEN and CDR2 as SYDVKM. The CDR3 is 15 amino acids. Trimming cost V 3 bases and J 4 bases; bases outside gene matches: 8. The CDR3 DNA is TGTGCCAGCAGTTTTCCCGGACTAGCCTCTTACGAGCAGTACTTC. Residues: CASSFPGLASYEQYF.

This rearrangement joins TRBV15 to TRBJ2-7, with TRBD2 matching 7 bases. CDR3 length: 15 amino acids. Germline loops: CDR1 LNHNV, CDR2 YYDKDF (reference sequence). V lost 2 bases and J lost 2; bases outside the gene matches: 6. CDR3 nucleotides: TGTGCCACCAGCAGAATAAGAGCGGGGCCCTACGAGCAGTACTTC. This codes for CATSRIRAGPYEQYF.

The sample holds a few counts of this clone. The chain couples TRBV20-1 to TRBJ2-5; D uncertain. V lost 3 bases and J lost 5, with 13 bases in between. Germline-derived CDR1 and CDR2 are DFQATT and SNEGSKA (reference sequence). The CDR3 is made up of 13 amino acids. The CDR3 DNA follows: TGCAGTGCTAGTTCGCTGATGAGGGAGACCCAGTACTTC. It yields the protein CSASSLMRETQYF.

This clone was recorded only once. The chain combines TRBV20-1 with TRBJ1-5, with D maybe TRBD1 (5 bases). V was trimmed by 3 bases and J by 4 bases, leaving 7 bases between them. Germline-derived CDR1 and CDR2 are DFQATT and SNEGSKA (reference sequence). The CDR3 totals 12 residues. Here the CDR3 DNA reads TGCAGTGCTAGTGAGGGGAATCAGCCCCAGCATTTT. This encodes CSASEGNQPQHF.

The chain joins TRBV5-8 to TRBJ1-6; D is unclear. This CDR3 contains 14 residues. Germline CDR1 is SGHTS and CDR2 is YDEGEE. Trimming stripped 2 bases from V and 14 bases from J, with 17 bases between. The CDR3 protein is CASSFRTGSGTLHF. The CDR3 DNA reads as TGTGCCAGCAGCTTCCGCACCGGGTCTGGAACCCTCCACTTT.

This chain joins TRBV2 and TRBJ2-7; TRBD2 aligns across 7 bases. The CDR3 runs to 13 residues. The germline V gene has CDR1 SNHLY and CDR2 FYNNEI. V lost 7 bases, J lost 6 bases, and 9 bases stayed unmatched. CDR3 DNA: TGTGCCAGCACCGGAGCCGAGCGGGGCGAGCAGTACTTC. Its protein is CASTGAERGEQYF.

J is TRBJ2-7 and V is TRBV6-5, with a tentative D call TRBD2 (5 bases). CDR3 size: 16 residues. CDR1 is MNHEY and CDR2 is SVGAGI in the germline V gene. Trimming left V 3 bases short and J 2 bases short, with 17 bases between. The CDR3 DNA follows: TGTGCCAGCAGTTATACTCTATCTAGCAGTCCCTACGAGCAGTACTTC. Translating it yields CASSYTLSSSPYEQYF.

The J gene is TRBJ1-2, the V gene TRBV25-1; TRBD1 matches 9 bases. This CDR3 is 16 amino acids long. The V gene end was trimmed by 4 bases and the J gene end by 7 bases; junction bases not matched to a gene: 13. Germline lookup yields CDR1 MGHDK and CDR2 SYGVNS. In DNA form, the CDR3 reads TGTGCCAGCAGTGGATTTTTAGACAGGGGGAAAGGTGGCTACACCTTC. Translating gives CASSGFLDRGKGGYTF.

The CDR3 region is CASSRDGALYEQYF. The CDR3, as DNA: TGTGCCAGCAGCCGGGACGGAGCTTTATACGAGCAGTACTTC. The chain joins TRBV27 to TRBJ2-7; possibly TRBD1 or TRBD2 for D (5 bases each). The CDR3 extends over 14 amino acids. V dropped 6 bases and J dropped 4 bases, with 16 bases sitting between them. Germline V gives CDR1 MNHEY, CDR2 SMNVEV (reference sequence).

The rearrangement links TRBV19 to TRBJ2-4, with TRBD1 matching over 10 bases. Per germline, CDR1 LNHDA and CDR2 SQIVND (reference sequence). This CDR3 comprises 15 residues. After removal of 6 bases from V and 8 bases from J, the junction contained 10 bases not matched to a gene. The CDR3 DNA sequence: TGTGCCAGTAGCGAGACAGGGGGCACAGTTGACATTCAGTACTTC. Residues: CASSETGGTVDIQYF.

V gene TRBV7-9 combines with J gene TRBJ2-2, with 9 bases lining up with TRBD1. The CDR3 spans 16 residues. Trimming at V came to 3 bases and at J to 5 bases, leaving 7 bases not matched to a gene. CDR1 SEHNR and CDR2 FQNEAQ come from the germline V gene (reference sequence). DNA for the CDR3: TGTGCCAGCAGCTTGGGGACAGGGAAGGTGACCGGGGAGCTGTTTTTT. Its translation is CASSLGTGKVTGELFF.

The chain combines TRBV5-1 with TRBJ1-2; D is ambiguous. Germline CDR1 is SGHRS and CDR2 is YFSETQ. The CDR3 extends over 12 amino acids. Trimming removed 3 bases at V and 6 bases at J, with 9 bases between. CDR3 amino acids: CASSSLEHGYTF. CDR3 DNA: TGCGCCAGCAGCTCCCTAGAACATGGCTACACCTTC.

The chain employs TRBV5-1 and TRBJ2-1, with TRBD1 matching 8 bases. Germline V gene data show CDR1 as SGHRS and CDR2 as YFSETQ. V shed 0 bases and J 7 bases; nucleotides not matched to a gene: 0. This CDR3 is 13 amino acids long. CDR3 residues: CASSLGTGNEQFF. CDR3 nucleotides: TGCGCCAGCAGCTTGGGGACAGGGAATGAGCAGTTCTTC.